This T cell receptor beta chain came from a study of shared clonotypes between healthy human individuals. Profiled with immunoSEQ multiplex PCR; TCRdb holds only in-frame clones, not every one. Among fewer than 600,000 clones listed, 70% to 80% were seen once. Unmatched junction bases numbered 7, after V lost 0 bases and J lost 14 bases. This CDR3 spans 13 amino acids. Germline V gene lookup returns CDR1 LGHNA and CDR2 YNFKEQ. As concerns this clone: This is likely an artifact of a read error, given a far larger clone one base away.

The rearrangement joins TRBV4-2 to TRBJ2-1, with TRBD2 matching over 7 bases. The sequence derives from a middle-aged woman in good health. Some clones in this sample may be carry-over from other donors' samples. Sequencing was carried out using PBMCs. DNA of the CDR3: TGTGCCAGCAGCCAAGAGCCGGTGACTAGCAAGTTCTTC. It translates to CASSQEPVTSKFF.